Below are 30 T cell receptor beta chains sequenced from a single sample in a study of blood T cell repertoires in COVID-19. Method: immunoSEQ multiplex PCR; TCRdb's copy keeps in-frame clones and lacks some. Of about 280,000 clones in the sample, approximately 89% were seen once. Sequences were obtained from PBMCs or T cells enriched from blood (not recorded which). These receptors were collected from a man aged 35 to 55 who had been exposed to COVID-19.

On this clone: Other DNA sequences in this sample translate to the same CDR3. This chain links TRBV3-1 (or the pseudogene TRBV3-2) with TRBJ2-7; D might be TRBD2 (5 bases). V was cut by 4 bases and J by 5 bases, with 12 bases left in between. The CDR3 extends over 13 amino acids. Looked up from germline, CDR1 is LGHDT and CDR2 is YNNKEL (reference sequence). Here the CDR3 DNA reads TGTGCCAGCAGCCCCCTTCGGGGAAACGAGCAGTACTTC. Amino acid sequence: CASSPLRGNEQYF.

This rearrangement joins TRBV10-2 to TRBJ2-5; D is unclear. The CDR3 length is 12 residues. V shed 1 base and J shed 2 bases, with 2 bases lying between them. CDR1 and CDR2 from the germline V gene are WSHSY and SAAADI. CDR3 in DNA: TGCGCCAGCAGTGAGTTACAAGAGACCCAGTACTTC. Its protein is CASSELQETQYF.

The gene calls are TRBV21-1 and TRBJ1-6; TRBD1, the D gene given by the table, was not confirmed from the DNA. TRBV21-1 counts as a pseudogene. The CDR3 extends over 17 amino acids. Here the CDR3 DNA reads TGTGCCAGCAGCAAAGAGAGACAGACGAATTATAATTCACCCCTCCACTTT. Translating gives CASSKERQTNYNSPLHF.

This chain connects TRBV7-9 to TRBJ2-7, with TRBD1 matching over 10 bases. The CDR3 loop spans 14 amino acids. Germline CDR1 SEHNR, CDR2 FQNEAQ (reference sequence). The trim removed 1 base at V and 5 bases at J, leaving 2 bases unmatched. The CDR3 coding sequence is TGTGCCAGCAGCTTAGGGGACAGGGGCCACGAGCAGTACTTC. Translation: CASSLGDRGHEQYF.

V usage is TRBV7-2 and J usage is TRBJ2-5; a possible D gene is TRBD1 (5 bases). The V and J ends lost 5 bases and 2 bases respectively, with 12 bases between them. The germline gives CDR1 SGHTA, CDR2 FQGNSA. The length of the CDR3 is 14 residues. CDR3 sequence reads: CASSLDSLQETQYF. Written as DNA, the CDR3 is TGTGCCAGCAGCCTAGACAGCCTACAAGAGACCCAGTACTTC. The entire variable domain, with the rest obtained from reference TRBV7-2 and TRBJ2-5, is as follows: GAGVSQSPSNKVTEKGKDVELRCDPISGHTALYWYRQSLGQGLEFLIYFQGNSAPDKSGLPSDRFSAERTGGSVSTLTIQRTQQEDSAVYLCASSLDSLQETQYFGPGTRLLVL.

V is TRBV25-1 and J is TRBJ2-2, with TRBD2 identical over 16 bases. Germline trimming cut 4 bases from V and 5 bases from J; bases unmatched to any gene: 7. CDR1 MGHDK and CDR2 SYGVNS come from the germline V gene. This CDR3 contains 18 residues. CDR3 sequence (DNA): TGTGCCAGCAGTGCCGGGACTAGCGGGAGGGCCAGGACCGGGGAGCTGTTTTTT. It translates to CASSAGTSGRARTGELFF.

This clone was seen once. The V call is TRBV12-3 or TRBV12-4, the J call TRBJ1-2; no reliable D call. The CDR3 is made up of 13 amino acids. Trimming shortened V by 3 bases and J by 7 bases, and 12 bases separated the two germline ends. The CDR3 loop reads CASSFLNGGGYTF. The CDR3 bases are TGTGCCAGCAGTTTTTTGAACGGCGGTGGCTACACCTTC.

The chain carries TRBV29-1 and TRBJ2-7; 9 bases fit TRBD2. The CDR3 extends over 13 amino acids. CDR1 and CDR2 (germline): SQVTM, ANQGSEA. V shed 6 bases, J shed 3 bases, and the junction held 6 bases outside the gene matches. CDR3 nucleotide sequence: TGCAGCGTGAAACTAGCGGGTGGCTACGAGCAGTACTTC. Amino acid sequence: CSVKLAGGYEQYF.

The genes are TRBV13 and TRBJ2-7; TRBD2 agrees at 7 bases. The trim removed 1 base at V and 2 bases at J, leaving 2 bases unmatched. Germline CDR1 PRHDT, CDR2 FYEKMQ (reference sequence). This CDR3 has 14 residues. The CDR3: CASSLEAGTYEQYF. CDR3 sequence (DNA): TGTGCCAGCAGCTTAGAAGCGGGAACCTACGAGCAGTACTTC.

CDR3 sequence (DNA): TGCGCCAGCAGCCACCTAGGCCACAGGGGGCGGTACAATGAGCAGTTCTTC. Its translation: CASSHLGHRGRYNEQFF. The V call is TRBV4-1, the J call TRBJ2-1, with 9 nucleotides matching TRBD1. Losses at the gene ends were 3 bases for V and 4 bases for J; bases not matched to a gene: 10. The CDR3 has 17 residues. From germline, CDR1 is MGHRA and CDR2 YSYEKL.

The V call is TRBV9, the J call TRBJ1-3; TRBD1 matches at 11 bases. Unmatched junction bases numbered 8, after V lost 3 bases and J lost 0 bases. The CDR3 is made up of 18 amino acids. Germline-derived CDR1 and CDR2 are SGDLS and YYNGEE. The CDR3 is CASSDGQGAPYSGNTIYF. CDR3 nucleotide sequence: TGTGCCAGCAGCGACGGACAGGGGGCTCCTTACTCTGGAAACACCATATATTTT.

The V and J genes are TRBV7-3 and TRBJ2-3, with TRBD1 matching over 9 bases. The CDR3 is made up of 16 amino acids. V was pared by 5 bases and J by 0 bases, with 6 bases of the junction left unmatched. Per the germline V gene, CDR1 is SGHTA and CDR2 is FQGTGA. This CDR3 is CASSPGQGTSTDTQYF. CDR3 coding DNA: TGTGCCAGCAGCCCGGGACAGGGAACTAGCACAGATACGCAGTATTTT.

This clone has only a few counts. The chain recombines TRBV7-6 with TRBJ1-2, with D perhaps TRBD1 (5 bases). The length of the CDR3 is 13 residues. V dropped 0 bases and J dropped 6 bases, with 8 bases sitting between them. Germline assignment: CDR1 SGHVS and CDR2 FNYEAQ. CDR3 amino acids: CASSLALGDGYTF. Written as DNA, the CDR3 is TGTGCCAGCAGCTTAGCGCTAGGGGATGGCTACACCTTC.

The V call is TRBV3-1 (or the pseudogene TRBV3-2), the J call TRBJ2-1; maybe TRBD2 (6 bases). This CDR3 is 16 amino acids long. CDR1 is LGHDT and CDR2 is YNNKEL in the germline V gene (reference sequence). V gave up 0 bases and J gave up 1 base, with 10 bases separating them. The CDR3 is CASSQEGGGSYNEQFF. The CDR3, as DNA: TGTGCCAGCAGCCAAGAGGGGGGAGGATCCTACAATGAGCAGTTCTTC.

V gene TRBV28 combines with J gene TRBJ1-1, with TRBD1 identical over 7 bases. Trimming cost V 6 bases and J 3 bases; bases outside gene matches: 16. Germline loops: CDR1 MDHEN, CDR2 SYDVKM. This CDR3 region has 17 residues. The CDR3 loop is CASSLDRVPSRDTEAFF. The CDR3 nucleotides read TGTGCCAGCAGCCTAGACAGGGTACCGTCTCGGGACACTGAAGCTTTCTTT. Filled out from reference TRBV28 and TRBJ1-1, the complete variable domain reads DVKVTQSSRYLVKRTGEKVFLECVQDMDHENMFWYRQDPGLGLRLIYFSYDVKMKEKGDIPEGYSVSREKKERFSLILESASTNQTSMYLCASSLDRVPSRDTEAFFGQGTRLTVV.

This rearrangement joins TRBV14 to TRBJ1-5, with a weak D call TRBD1 (6 bases). The CDR3 totals 14 residues. The germline V and J ends were trimmed by 1 base and 2 bases, with 6 bases remaining between them. Germline CDR1 SGHDN, CDR2 FVKESK. DNA of the CDR3: TGTGCCAGCAGCCAAGGACAGGGCAATCAGCCCCAGCATTTT. The encoded protein is CASSQGQGNQPQHF. The variable domain in full, completed from reference TRBV14 and TRBJ1-5, reads EAGVTQFPSHSVIEKGQTVTLRCDPISGHDNLYWYRRVMGKEIKFLLHFVKESKQDESGMPNNRFLAERTGGTYSTLKVQPAELEDSGVYFCASSQGQGNQPQHFGDGTRLSIL.

The table lists this clone with a count of one. This chain links TRBV15 with TRBJ1-2; TRBD1 agrees at 8 bases. This CDR3 is 15 amino acids long. Germline assignment: CDR1 LNHNV and CDR2 YYDKDF (reference sequence). The ends lost 1 base at V and 4 bases at J; junction bases unmatched: 5. The CDR3 region is CATSRASTGGYGYTF. CDR3 DNA: TGTGCCACCAGCAGAGCAAGCACAGGGGGCTATGGCTACACCTTC.

J is TRBJ2-7 and V is TRBV5-6; unclear D gene. V dropped 0 bases and J dropped 4 bases, with 8 bases sitting between them. The CDR3 covers 13 residues. Looked up from germline, CDR1 is SGHDT and CDR2 is YYEEEE. CDR3 DNA: TGTGCCAGCAGCTTGGGCAGAAATTACGAGCAGTACTTC. Protein sequence: CASSLGRNYEQYF.

The chain links TRBV5-1 to TRBJ1-1; unclear D gene. The CDR3 totals 12 residues. V lost 4 bases, J lost 6 bases, and 10 bases lay in between. From germline, CDR1 is SGHRS and CDR2 YFSETQ. This chain's CDR3 is CASSADTPEAFF. CDR3 nucleotides: TGCGCCAGCAGCGCCGACACCCCTGAAGCTTTCTTT. Together with reference TRBV5-1 and TRBJ1-1, the CDR3 gives the full variable domain: KAGVTQTPRYLIKTRGQQVTLSCSPISGHRSVSWYQQTPGQGLQFLFEYFSETQRNKGNFPGRFSGRQFSNSRSEMNVSTLELGDSALYLCASSADTPEAFFGQGTRLTVV.

The V and J genes are TRBV24-1 and TRBJ2-7, with 7 bases aligning to TRBD1. Germline V gene lookup returns CDR1 KGHDR and CDR2 SFDVKD. V shed 2 bases and J 3 bases; nucleotides not matched to a gene: 0. The CDR3 length is 13 residues. This CDR3 reads CATSDWTGYEQYF. The CDR3 DNA sequence: TGTGCCACCAGTGATTGGACAGGCTACGAGCAGTACTTC.

The V and J genes are TRBV19 and TRBJ2-1; perhaps TRBD1 as D (6 bases). Deletions cut 6 bases from V and 4 bases from J, with 16 bases between. From germline, CDR1 is LNHDA and CDR2 SQIVND (reference sequence). This CDR3 has 15 amino acids. The CDR3 DNA follows: TGTGCCAGTAGCAATATAGGGGACACTTACAATGAGCAGTTCTTC. Translated: CASSNIGDTYNEQFF.

The chain combines TRBV9 with TRBJ2-7; the match to TRBD2 covers 7 bases. J lost 2 bases, V lost 0 bases, and 5 bases had no gene match. This CDR3 spans 15 amino acids. Germline V gives CDR1 SGDLS, CDR2 YYNGEE. The CDR3 nucleotides read TGTGCCAGCAGCGTAGACCCTAGCGGCACCTACGAGCAGTACTTC. The encoded protein is CASSVDPSGTYEQYF.

The chain has TRBV9 and TRBJ2-1, with 12 bases lining up with TRBD2. Germline trimming cut 4 bases from V and 3 bases from J; bases unmatched to any gene: 14. Germline V gene lookup returns CDR1 SGDLS and CDR2 YYNGEE. The CDR3 spans 19 residues. The CDR3 loop reads CASSPRLAGAPEGYNEQFF. Written as DNA, the CDR3 is TGTGCCAGCAGCCCCAGACTAGCGGGAGCCCCCGAAGGCTACAATGAGCAGTTCTTC.

This clone was picked up a small number of times. This chain links TRBV18 with TRBJ1-3; D remains ambiguous. This CDR3 comprises 15 residues. Between the trimmed V and J ends, which lost 2 bases and 0 bases, there was a span of 8 bases. Germline V lookup: CDR1 KGHSH, CDR2 LQKENI. The chain's CDR3 is CASSPVTSSGNTIYF. CDR3 nucleotides: TGTGCCAGCTCACCAGTCACGAGCTCTGGAAACACCATATATTTT.

The chain uses TRBV4-3 and TRBJ1-1, with D unclear. The ends were cut back, 5 bases at V and 1 base at J, with 14 bases in the middle. The V gene's germline CDR1 is LGHNA and CDR2 YSLEER. The CDR3 sequence is 15 residues long. The CDR3 coding sequence is TGCGCCAGCAGCTCTGCGTGGGCCCCGAACACTGAAGCTTTCTTT. This gives the protein CASSSAWAPNTEAFF.

The genes are TRBV10-3 and TRBJ1-5; TRBD1 might be the D (5 bases). Trimming removed 3 bases at V and 7 bases at J, with 13 bases between. This CDR3 spans 14 amino acids. Per germline, CDR1 ENHRY and CDR2 SYGVKD. DNA of the CDR3: TGTGCCATCAGTGACCCTACAGGTACCCAGCCCCAGCATTTT. Translation: CAISDPTGTQPQHF.

The CDR3 nucleotides read TGTGCCAGCAGCCTAGGGCCGGGAACTGAAGCTTTCTTT. This encodes CASSLGPGTEAFF. The J gene is TRBJ1-1, the V gene TRBV5-8; D unclear. The CDR3 contains 13 residues. Trimming shortened V by 4 bases and J by 5 bases, and 12 bases separated the two germline ends. Germline CDR1 and CDR2: SGHTS and YDEGEE.

For this clone: Other DNA sequences in the sample encode the same CDR3. This rearrangement joins TRBV28 to TRBJ2-7, with D perhaps TRBD1 (7 bases). Germline V gives CDR1 MDHEN, CDR2 SYDVKM. Deletions cut 2 bases from V and 0 bases from J, with 8 bases between. The CDR3 totals 14 residues. The CDR3 nucleotides read TGTGCCAGCAGTTTACAGGGGGGCTCCTACGAGCAGTACTTC. This sequence encodes CASSLQGGSYEQYF.

V usage is TRBV15 and J usage is TRBJ1-5; TRBD1 might be the D (6 bases). The CDR3 contains 16 residues. CDR1 LNHNV and CDR2 YYDKDF come from the germline V gene (reference sequence). V was trimmed by 4 bases and J by 4 bases, leaving 17 bases between them. The CDR3 spells CATSTGGRGGNQPQHF. For the CDR3, the DNA is TGTGCCACCAGCACCGGAGGCAGGGGCGGTAATCAGCCCCAGCATTTT.

This sequence joins TRBV5-1 and TRBJ2-5; 9 bases match TRBD1. This CDR3 region has 15 residues. V lost 2 bases, J lost 5 bases, and 7 bases stayed unmatched. CDR1 is SGHRS, CDR2 YFSETQ, per germline. The CDR3 DNA sequence: TGCGCCAGCAGCTTACAGGGGGCAGGTGGGGAGACCCAGTACTTC. Protein sequence: CASSLQGAGGETQYF.